This record concerns one T cell receptor beta chain sequence. The antigen is undetermined. The sample originates from a study of T cells in localized non-small cell lung cancer. Study-level results: Clonality of T cells reached its maximum in uninvolved adjacent lung, surpassing tumor. Adjacent lung was found to contain a median roughly 58 of the top 100 tumor clones.

Data came from immunoSEQ multiplex PCR; TCRdb stores just in-frame clones and leaves some out. The sample shows some 21,000 clones, around 90% of them seen only once. There are 12 residues in the CDR3. Germline CDR1 MNHNS, CDR2 SASEGT. V lost 6 bases and J lost 5; bases outside the gene matches: 3. This sequence was found in a male donor older than 55 with stage II lung adenocarcinoma. This specimen consisted of peripheral blood mononuclear cells, obtained before any cancer treatment. This chain joins TRBV6-1 and TRBJ2-7; the match to TRBD1 covers 8 bases. Here the CDR3 reads CASRQGGNEQYF. In nucleotides, the CDR3 is TGTGCCAGCAGACAGGGGGGTAACGAGCAGTACTTC.